Following are 22 T cell receptor beta chains from one sample sequenced in a study of T cell responses to AZD1222 COVID-19 vaccine. Clones were sequenced by immunoSEQ multiplex PCR, and TCRdb holds only the in-frame ones, with some missing. The repertoire includes about 60,000 clones, around 88% of them detected once, and around 7% sits in the top ten. The sample here was peripheral blood, taken 28 days after the second AZD1222 dose. The receptors here all came from an adult who received the AZD1222 COVID-19 vaccine.

The chain carries TRBV7-9 and TRBJ2-4; D gene uncertain. The V end lost 4 bases, the J end lost 1 base, and 23 bases lay between the germline ends. The CDR3 spans 19 residues. The germline V gene has CDR1 SEHNR and CDR2 FQNEAQ (reference sequence). CDR3 amino acids: CASSSSGPLITRAKNIQYF. The CDR3, as DNA: TGTGCCAGCAGCTCTTCCGGGCCCCTGATTACAAGGGCCAAAAACATTCAGTACTTC.

This clone was observed once. The CDR3 nucleotides are TGCGCCAGCAGCCGGGACAGGGCCTACCAAGAGACCCAGTACTTC. Its translation is CASSRDRAYQETQYF. V usage is TRBV5-1 and J usage is TRBJ2-5; 9 positions match TRBD1. J lost 0 bases, V lost 4 bases, and 4 bases had no gene match. This CDR3 is built from 15 residues. Germline V gene data show CDR1 as SGHRS and CDR2 as YFSETQ.

The V call is TRBV29-1, the J call TRBJ1-5; the D gene is possibly TRBD1 (6 bases). The CDR3 length is 13 residues. Trimming cost V 6 bases and J 3 bases, with 12 bases left between them. Germline V gene sequence: CDR1 SQVTM, CDR2 ANQGSEA. DNA for the CDR3: TGCAGCGTGCAGGGACAACCCAATCAGCCCCAGCATTTT. Translation: CSVQGQPNQPQHF.

The chain combines TRBV19 with TRBJ1-6; TRBD1 aligns across 7 bases. The CDR3 has 14 amino acids. V lost 5 bases to trimming and J lost 5 bases; unmatched junction nucleotides: 3. Germline lookup yields CDR1 LNHDA and CDR2 SQIVND (reference sequence). The DNA of the CDR3 is TGTGCCAGTAGTCAGGGGACAGATAATTCACCCCTCCACTTT. This encodes CASSQGTDNSPLHF. Using reference TRBV19 and TRBJ1-6 for the parts outside the CDR3, the full variable domain is DGGITQSPKYLFRKEGQNVTLSCEQNLNHDAMYWYRQDPGQGLRLIYYSQIVNDFQKGDIAEGYSVSREKKESFPLTVTSAQKNPTAFYLCASSQGTDNSPLHFGNGTRLTVT.

The chain joins TRBV3-1 (or the pseudogene TRBV3-2) to TRBJ1-5; 12 nucleotides line up with TRBD1. With V trimmed by 4 bases and J by 7 bases, 8 bases remained unmatched. Germline lookup yields CDR1 LGHDT and CDR2 YNNKEL (reference sequence). CDR3 length equals 16 residues. The CDR3 bases are TGTGCCAGCAGCCCGGGACAGGGGGCGTCCGGGCAGCCCCAGCATTTT. Residues: CASSPGQGASGQPQHF.

The chain couples TRBV2 to TRBJ1-6, with D tentatively TRBD1 (5 bases). V was cut by 7 bases and J by 3 bases, with 13 bases left in between. Per germline, CDR1 SNHLY and CDR2 FYNNEI. The CDR3 loop spans 15 amino acids. The CDR3 DNA sequence: TGTGCCAGCAAGTCACGGGACGACTATAATTCACCCCTCCACTTT. Residues: CASKSRDDYNSPLHF.

Note on this clone: The same CDR3 arises from other DNA sequences in this sample as well. J is TRBJ1-3 and V is TRBV6-1; no firm D call. This CDR3 is built from 15 residues. The V end lost 1 base, the J end lost 2 bases, and 9 bases lay between the germline ends. From germline, CDR1 is MNHNS and CDR2 SASEGT. DNA for the CDR3: TGTGCCAGCAGTGAAGGTGGAGGGACTGGAAACACCATATATTTT. It codes for CASSEGGGTGNTIYF.

This rearrangement joins TRBV6-5 to TRBJ1-5, with D possibly TRBD1 on 6 matching bases. V was pared by 6 bases and J by 1 base, with 10 bases between. From germline, CDR1 is MNHEY and CDR2 SVGAGI. CDR3 length: 14 residues. CDR3 sequence: CASSFQGSNQPQHF. In DNA, the CDR3 is TGTGCCAGCAGCTTTCAGGGGAGCAATCAGCCCCAGCATTTT.

V is TRBV6-5 and J is TRBJ1-1; no clear D gene. This CDR3 is built from 15 residues. The germline V and J ends were trimmed by 6 bases and 4 bases, with 18 bases remaining between them. The germline CDR1 and CDR2 sequences are MNHEY and SVGAGI. This CDR3 reads CASSRPRPSGTEAFF. The CDR3 DNA follows: TGTGCCAGCAGCCGGCCCCGTCCTTCGGGCACTGAAGCTTTCTTT.

V is TRBV7-2 and J is TRBJ2-5; D not certain. This CDR3 comprises 13 residues. CDR1 is SGHTA and CDR2 is FQGNSA in the germline V gene. The V gene lost 3 bases and the J gene lost 3 bases, with 8 bases spanning the gap. The CDR3 is CASSLHMEETQYF. CDR3 in DNA: TGTGCCAGCAGCTTGCACATGGAAGAGACCCAGTACTTC.

The rearrangement links TRBV5-1 to TRBJ2-2; 7 bases are a match to TRBD1. J was trimmed by 0 bases and V by 2 bases; bases with no gene match: 1. Per the germline V gene, CDR1 is SGHRS and CDR2 is YFSETQ. This CDR3 has 15 residues. DNA of the CDR3: TGCGCCAGCAGCTTCCAGGGGGCGAACACCGGGGAGCTGTTTTTT. Translated: CASSFQGANTGELFF.

This chain joins TRBV6-5 and TRBJ1-2; 10 nucleotides match TRBD1. Germline V gene sequence: CDR1 MNHEY, CDR2 SVGAGI. After removal of 8 bases from V and 7 bases from J, the junction contained 7 bases not matched to a gene. This CDR3 region has 13 residues. Here the CDR3 reads CASRDRGTGGYTF. The CDR3 coding sequence is TGTGCCAGCCGGGACAGGGGAACTGGTGGCTACACCTTC.

The J gene is TRBJ2-1, the V gene TRBV29-1; the D gene is possibly TRBD1 (6 bases). Trimming took 8 bases from V and 4 from J, leaving 15 bases between them. The CDR3 is 13 residues long. CDR1 is SQVTM and CDR2 is ANQGSEA in the germline V gene. Written as DNA, the CDR3 is TGCAGCTATCGCGGACAGTTGTACAATGAGCAGTTCTTC. Its translation is CSYRGQLYNEQFF.

This clone has just a few counts. This chain joins TRBV6-2 or TRBV6-3 and TRBJ2-7; no clear D. The V end lost 3 bases, the J end lost 1 base, and 19 bases lay between the germline ends. This CDR3 is built from 17 residues. Germline V gene lookup returns CDR1 MNHEY and CDR2 SVGEGT. The CDR3 nucleotides are TGTGCCAGCAGTTATTTTCGGAGCCCCGGTCCTTCCTACGAGCAGTACTTC. Translated: CASSYFRSPGPSYEQYF.

DNA for the CDR3: TGTGCCAGTAGCCCAGCGGGGGAAATCGATGAGCAGTTCTTC. Protein product: CASSPAGEIDEQFF. The chain joins TRBV19 to TRBJ2-1, with 8 bases matching TRBD2. With 6 bases clipped from V and 8 bases from J, the junction kept 9 bases outside the gene matches. The CDR3 totals 14 residues. Germline loops: CDR1 LNHDA, CDR2 SQIVND (reference sequence).

The V gene is TRBV3-1 (or the pseudogene TRBV3-2), the J gene TRBJ1-4; the D is unclear. Trimming removed 2 bases at V and 3 bases at J, with 13 bases between. CDR3 size: 16 residues. CDR1 and CDR2 from the germline V gene are LGHDT and YNNKEL (reference sequence). The CDR3 nucleotides read TGTGCCAGCAGCCAACACCCCGAGCGGGCTAATGAAAAACTGTTTTTT. Its protein product is CASSQHPERANEKLFF.

The chain employs TRBV28 and TRBJ2-7; the D is unclear. The V gene lost 3 bases and the J gene lost 6 bases, with 6 bases spanning the gap. In germline, CDR1 is MDHEN, CDR2 SYDVKM. CDR3 size: 11 residues. The CDR3 DNA is TGTGCCAGCAGTTTCTTCGCCGAGCAGTACTTC. It specifies CASSFFAEQYF.

The V gene is TRBV12-3 or TRBV12-4, the J gene TRBJ1-4, with unresolved D. The CDR3 covers 13 residues. Trimming took 2 bases from V and 8 from J, leaving 9 bases between them. This CDR3 reads CASSLRISEKLFF. CDR3 nucleotide sequence: TGTGCCAGCAGTTTAAGGATTTCGGAAAAACTGTTTTTT.

The chain couples TRBV15 to TRBJ2-1; D might be TRBD1 or TRBD2, each matching 6 bases. The CDR3 is 14 amino acids. V was pared by 0 bases and J by 10 bases, with 13 bases between. Germline values: CDR1 LNHNV, CDR2 YYDKDF (reference sequence). The CDR3 sequence is CATSREGGLGEQFF. CDR3 DNA sequence: TGTGCCACCAGCAGAGAAGGGGGGCTAGGCGAGCAGTTCTTC.

V and J are TRBV7-9 and TRBJ2-1; no reliable D call. The V gene's germline CDR1 is SEHNR and CDR2 FQNEAQ (reference sequence). V gave up 1 base and J gave up 14 bases, with 12 bases separating them. CDR3 length equals 12 residues. This chain's CDR3 is CASSLVGMAKFF. DNA of the CDR3: TGTGCCAGCAGCTTAGTTGGGATGGCAAAGTTCTTC. Together with reference TRBV7-9 and TRBJ2-1, the CDR3 gives the full variable domain: DTGVSQNPRHKITKRGQNVTFRCDPISEHNRLYWYRQTLGQGPEFLTYFQNEAQLEKSRLLSDRFSAERPKGSFSTLEIQRTEQGDSAMYLCASSLVGMAKFFGPGTRLTVL.

V gene TRBV2 combines with J gene TRBJ2-5; tentatively, D is TRBD1 (6 bases). Trimming pared 7 bases from V and 3 bases from J, leaving 12 bases between. CDR1 and CDR2 (germline): SNHLY, FYNNEI. This CDR3 is built from 13 residues. The DNA for the CDR3 is TGTGCCAGCAAAACCCGGGACAAAGAGACCCAGTACTTC. Residues: CASKTRDKETQYF.

This rearrangement joins TRBV4-2 to TRBJ2-2, with TRBD2 matching 8 bases. The CDR3 loop spans 17 amino acids. Germline loops: CDR1 LGHNA, CDR2 YNFKEQ. V trimming: 1 base; J trimming: 7 bases; junction bases outside the gene matches: 11. The CDR3 DNA reads TGTGCCAGCAGCCAAGTCGGGGGGGCCGGACTTGGCGGGGAGCTGTTTTTT. It translates to CASSQVGGAGLGGELFF.